The rows below give T cell receptor beta chains drawn from one sample of a study of cytomegalovirus exposure and HLA in healthy donors. The method was immunoSEQ multiplex PCR; TCRdb's version includes in-frame clones alone and lacks a portion of them. The sample carries 130,000 or so clones, about 76% recorded once. What was sequenced was PBMCs. The receptors were sampled from a man between 35 and 55 years old in good health and CMV-seropositive. Each CDR3 is given with its conserved first and last residue. Each record gives: clone size, V gene, D gene, CDR3 protein. D genes are given only for firm matches. Clone sizes are given selectively: once, few, many, or a class where the clone is expanded.

clone size: -; V gene: TRBV5-1; D gene: -; CDR3 protein: CASSLGQLNEKLFF
clone size: -; V gene: TRBV28; D gene: -; CDR3 protein: CASIPSGANVLTF
clone size: -; V gene: TRBV30; D gene: -; CDR3 protein: CAWKNPPQGIRGANVLTF
clone size: -; V gene: TRBV7-9; D gene: -; CDR3 protein: CASSLPRRLGNTIYF
clone size: -; V gene: TRBV5-5; D gene: -; CDR3 protein: CASSYRESSGNTIYF
clone size: few; V gene: TRBV5-4; D gene: -; CDR3 protein: CASSQTRNEQFF
clone size: -; V gene: TRBV28; D gene: TRBD1; CDR3 protein: CASSPRDRETTEAFF
clone size: -; V gene: TRBV6-5; D gene: TRBD1; CDR3 protein: CASRDRATYTEAFF
clone size: once; V gene: TRBV15; D gene: TRBD1; CDR3 protein: CATSTRQGPQYGYTF
clone size: once; V gene: TRBV29-1; D gene: TRBD1; CDR3 protein: CSVEERRGLPGEQYF
clone size: -; V gene: TRBV9; D gene: -; CDR3 protein: CASSGSRATRNSPLHF
clone size: -; V gene: TRBV19; D gene: -; CDR3 protein: CASRRTSNTEAFF
clone size: -; V gene: TRBV19; D gene: -; CDR3 protein: CASSIKAGTEAFF
clone size: -; V gene: TRBV5-1; D gene: TRBD2; CDR3 protein: CASSLGEGSYNEQFF
clone size: -; V gene: TRBV9; D gene: -; CDR3 protein: CASSVRGHHQETQYF
clone size: few; V gene: TRBV7-9; D gene: TRBD1; CDR3 protein: CASSPWTGATGANVLTF
clone size: -; V gene: TRBV18; D gene: TRBD2; CDR3 protein: CASSPGLGPDTQYF
clone size: -; V gene: TRBV30; D gene: -; CDR3 protein: CAWRQVPGTGELFF
clone size: -; V gene: TRBV19; D gene: -; CDR3 protein: CASSITGTNNEQFF
clone size: few; V gene: TRBV6-1; D gene: -; CDR3 protein: CASSESGGNQPQHF
clone size: -; V gene: TRBV5-1; D gene: -; CDR3 protein: CASSLAGRYEQYF
clone size: few; V gene: TRBV7-9; D gene: TRBD2; CDR3 protein: CASSPSGSGQETQYF